Presented here are 23 T cell receptor beta chains from one specimen sequenced in a study of blood T cell repertoires in COVID-19. Sequenced by immunoSEQ multiplex PCR; TCRdb stores in-frame clones only, minus some. In the table there are some 64,000 clones, 72% of which are singletons. Sequencing was carried out using peripheral blood. These TCRs come from a woman in her 70s with COVID-19, enrolled during active disease.

This clone was observed once. The rearrangement links TRBV5-1 to TRBJ2-7, with TRBD1 matching over 9 bases. CDR3 length: 14 amino acids. The V gene end was trimmed by 6 bases and the J gene end by 3 bases; junction bases not matched to a gene: 7. Germline V gene sequence: CDR1 SGHRS, CDR2 YFSETQ. DNA of the CDR3: TGCGCCAGCAATACAGGGGGCGCATTCTACGAGCAGTACTTC. Translating gives CASNTGGAFYEQYF.

This chain's CDR3 is CASSPTGQTYEQYF. The CDR3 DNA is TGTGCCAGCTCACCAACGGGACAGACCTACGAGCAGTACTTC. The gene calls are TRBV18 and TRBJ2-7, with 7 bases fitting TRBD1. The CDR3 covers 14 residues. V lost 2 bases to trimming and J lost 2 bases; unmatched junction nucleotides: 3. CDR1 and CDR2 (germline): KGHSH, LQKENI.

This sequence joins TRBV5-1 and TRBJ2-2; 12 bases are shared with TRBD2. This CDR3 spans 18 amino acids. CDR1 SGHRS and CDR2 YFSETQ come from the germline V gene. With 1 base clipped from V and 1 base from J, the junction kept 5 bases outside the gene matches. The CDR3 sequence is CASSLLLAGGLNTGELFF. The DNA for the CDR3 is TGCGCCAGCAGCTTGCTCCTAGCGGGGGGGTTGAACACCGGGGAGCTGTTTTTT.

The chain recombines TRBV5-1 with TRBJ1-6; 7 positions agree with TRBD1. With 0 bases clipped from V and 11 bases from J, the junction kept 5 bases outside the gene matches. Germline-derived CDR1 and CDR2 are SGHRS and YFSETQ. The CDR3 loop spans 14 amino acids. CDR3 bases: TGCGCCAGCAGCTTGGTGAGCAGGGGGGCACCCCTCCACTTT. It yields the protein CASSLVSRGAPLHF.

CDR3 amino acids: CASSQLGGLGDTQYF. CDR3 DNA: TGTGCCAGCAGCCAACTGGGGGGGTTGGGAGATACGCAGTATTTT. V is TRBV9 and J is TRBJ2-3; 7 bases are a match to TRBD2. The CDR3 sequence is 15 residues long. Unmatched junction bases numbered 10, after V lost 4 bases and J lost 5 bases. Per the germline V gene, CDR1 is SGDLS and CDR2 is YYNGEE.

V gene TRBV7-8 combines with J gene TRBJ2-7; weak D call: TRBD1 (6 bases). Trimming shortened V by 4 bases and J by 3 bases, and 13 bases separated the two germline ends. Germline values: CDR1 SGHVS, CDR2 FQNEAQ. The CDR3 sequence is 14 residues long. CDR3 region: CASSSPRDIYEQYF. The CDR3 bases are TGTGCCAGCAGCTCCCCAAGGGACATCTACGAGCAGTACTTC.

This clone occurred once. This chain connects TRBV19 to TRBJ2-3; D is ambiguous. From germline, CDR1 is LNHDA and CDR2 SQIVND (reference sequence). The CDR3 is 14 amino acids. V gave up 5 bases and J gave up 0 bases, with 9 bases separating them. CDR3 in DNA: TGTGCCAGTAGTCCAAGCTTTAGCACAGATACGCAGTATTTT. This sequence encodes CASSPSFSTDTQYF.

This sequence joins TRBV4-1 and TRBJ1-2; tentative D call: TRBD1 (5 bases). The CDR3 has 15 residues. The germline V and J ends were trimmed by 6 bases and 3 bases, with 17 bases remaining between them. Germline V gene data show CDR1 as MGHRA and CDR2 as YSYEKL. The DNA for the CDR3 is TGCGCCAGCAGGCGGCAAGGGCAGGGATACTATGGCTACACCTTC. It translates to CASRRQGQGYYGYTF.

The V call is TRBV9, the J call TRBJ1-2; TRBD1 is a possible D gene (5 bases). CDR1 and CDR2 from the germline V gene are SGDLS and YYNGEE. CDR3 length: 15 residues. The V and J ends lost 0 bases and 6 bases respectively, with 15 bases between them. The CDR3 spells CASSVGDNRRDGYTF. The CDR3 DNA reads TGTGCCAGCAGCGTAGGCGACAACAGGAGGGATGGCTACACCTTC.

The V call is TRBV9, the J call TRBJ2-3; TRBD2 aligns across 10 bases. This CDR3 spans 16 amino acids. Trimming cost V 4 bases and J 0 bases; bases outside gene matches: 5. Germline CDR1 is SGDLS and CDR2 is YYNGEE. This CDR3 is CASSPGLAESTDTQYF. In DNA form, the CDR3 reads TGTGCCAGCAGCCCTGGACTAGCGGAGAGCACAGATACGCAGTATTTT.

This clone has ten or more counts. CDR3 in amino acids: CASSQERRGENGYTF. The CDR3 bases are TGTGCCAGCAGCCAAGAGCGCAGGGGAGAGAATGGCTACACCTTC. V is TRBV14 and J is TRBJ1-2; possibly TRBD1 for D (6 bases). The CDR3 is 15 amino acids. Germline assignment: CDR1 SGHDN and CDR2 FVKESK. The V and J ends lost 0 bases and 6 bases respectively, with 14 bases between them.

The chain recombines TRBV18 with TRBJ2-3; D possibly corresponds to TRBD1 (5 bases). Germline lookup yields CDR1 KGHSH and CDR2 LQKENI. Trimming stripped 0 bases from V and 2 bases from J, with 9 bases between. The CDR3 loop spans 15 amino acids. The CDR3 loop is CASSPPGAHTDTQYF. The CDR3 nucleotides are TGTGCCAGCTCACCACCTGGGGCCCACACAGATACGCAGTATTTT. The full variable domain, with the rest looked up from reference TRBV18 and TRBJ2-3, is NAGVMQNPRHLVRRRGQEARLRCSPMKGHSHVYWYRQLPEEGLKFMVYLQKENIIDESGMPKERFSAEFPKEGPSILRIQQVVRGDSAAYFCASSPPGAHTDTQYFGPGTRLTVL.

The rearrangement joins TRBV19 to TRBJ1-5, with D possibly matching TRBD1 (5 bases). The CDR3 extends over 16 amino acids. Deletions cut 4 bases from V and 0 bases from J, with 13 bases between. The germline V gene encodes CDR1 LNHDA and CDR2 SQIVND (reference sequence). As DNA, the CDR3 is TGTGCCAGTAGTACTTCCGGGACTTATAGCAATCAGCCCCAGCATTTT. It yields the protein CASSTSGTYSNQPQHF.

V usage is TRBV3-1 (or the pseudogene TRBV3-2) and J usage is TRBJ1-4; 12 bases fit TRBD1. V lost 2 bases to trimming and J lost 7 bases; unmatched junction nucleotides: 5. The germline V gene has CDR1 LGHDT and CDR2 YNNKEL (reference sequence). The CDR3 contains 16 residues. This chain's CDR3 is CASSQRDRGRIEKLFF. CDR3 sequence (DNA): TGTGCCAGCAGCCAAAGGGACAGGGGGCGTATTGAAAAACTGTTTTTT.

The gene calls are TRBV21-1 and TRBJ2-7; whether TRBD1, the table's D call, matches the DNA was not checked. TRBV21-1 is listed as a pseudogene. This CDR3 region has 16 residues. CDR3 nucleotides: TGTGCCAGCAGCAATAGACAGGGGTCCAGCTCCTACGAGCAGTACGTC. Encoded protein: CASSNRQGSSSYEQYV.

The genes are TRBV7-9 and TRBJ2-5; 11 bases align to TRBD2. The V gene's germline CDR1 is SEHNR and CDR2 FQNEAQ (reference sequence). This CDR3 contains 13 residues. V dropped 8 bases and J dropped 7; count of bases not matched to a gene: 6. The CDR3 is CASGGLAVGTQYF. In nucleotides, the CDR3 is TGTGCCAGCGGGGGACTAGCGGTCGGGACCCAGTACTTC.

This clone has only one observation. The gene calls are TRBV3-1 (or the pseudogene TRBV3-2) and TRBJ2-7; the D is unclear. The ends were cut back, 2 bases at V and 6 bases at J, with 11 bases in the middle. The CDR3 consists of 13 residues. The germline V gene has CDR1 LGHDT and CDR2 YNNKEL (reference sequence). CDR3 region: CASSQLETGEQYF. The CDR3 DNA follows: TGTGCCAGCAGCCAACTTGAAACCGGCGAGCAGTACTTC.

The genes are TRBV11-3 and TRBJ2-2; weak D call: TRBD1 (5 bases). Germline CDR1 reads SGHNT; CDR2 reads YENEEA. This CDR3 is 18 amino acids long. Trimming removed 5 bases from V and 1 base from J, with 20 bases in between. The CDR3 DNA is TGTGCCAGCAGCCGAAGCCAAAAACCAGACAGGAACACCGGGGAGCTGTTTTTT. Translating gives CASSRSQKPDRNTGELFF.

This clone has ten or more counts. The chain combines TRBV7-6 with TRBJ2-1, with 8 bases that match TRBD2. CDR3 size: 16 residues. Trimming removed 1 base from V and 6 bases from J; junction bases left unmatched: 8. Germline V gene sequence: CDR1 SGHVS, CDR2 FNYEAQ. CDR3 protein: CASSLGGSGSRNEQFF. The CDR3 DNA reads as TGTGCCAGCAGCTTAGGAGGAAGCGGGAGTCGCAATGAGCAGTTCTTC.

This chain links TRBV5-5 with TRBJ1-2; D not certain. Trimming cost V 0 bases and J 6 bases, with 12 bases left between them. Germline lookup yields CDR1 SGHKS and CDR2 YYEKEE (reference sequence). The length of the CDR3 is 14 residues. CDR3 residues: CASSLEVFGDGYTF. In DNA form, the CDR3 reads TGTGCCAGCAGCTTGGAAGTTTTTGGAGATGGCTACACCTTC.

CDR3 in amino acids: CASSVTPLATSTGELFF. The CDR3 DNA follows: TGTGCCAGCAGCGTAACCCCACTAGCAACGTCTACCGGGGAGCTGTTTTTT. The V and J genes are TRBV9 and TRBJ2-2; D possibly corresponds to TRBD2 (6 bases). This CDR3 region has 17 residues. The V end was cut by 1 base, the J end by 5 bases, with 18 bases between. CDR1 SGDLS and CDR2 YYNGEE come from the germline V gene. Variable domain in full (rest from reference TRBV9 and TRBJ2-2): DSGVTQTPKHLITATGQRVTLRCSPRSGDLSVYWYQQSLDQGLQFLIQYYNGEERAKGNILERFSAQQFPDLHSELNLSSLELGDSALYFCASSVTPLATSTGELFFGEGSRLTVL.

The chain couples TRBV5-4 to TRBJ2-4; weak D call: TRBD1 (6 bases). Trimming shortened V by 4 bases and J by 2 bases, and 10 bases separated the two germline ends. CDR3 length: 14 amino acids. Germline CDR1 is SGHNT and CDR2 is YYREEE (reference sequence). The CDR3 reads CASSPQGTKNIQYF. CDR3 DNA: TGTGCCAGCAGCCCCCAGGGGACCAAAAACATTCAGTACTTC.

This clone was picked up a small number of times. The rearrangement links TRBV12-3 or TRBV12-4 to TRBJ1-1; D uncertain. The CDR3 consists of 12 residues. V shed 3 bases and J shed 7 bases, with 9 bases lying between them. CDR3 protein: CASSFLRNEAFF. The CDR3 DNA follows: TGTGCCAGCAGTTTTTTGAGAAATGAAGCTTTCTTT.